Each of the 14 T cell receptor beta chains below was sequenced from the same sample in a study of human T cells and chemical hapten exposure. Time point meaning: patch test 1, 2 weeks after DPC sensitization. Described treatment: therapeutic diphenylcyclopropenone sensitization with weekly scalp DPC. MiXCR, applied by TCRdb to the RACE reads, yields one record per CDR3 protein. This table holds roughly 100,000 distinct CDR3 sequences, 9.5% to 12% found once. The material sequenced was whole blood, taken in connection with sensitization to the hapten diphenylcyclopropenone (DPC). These receptor sequences come from a woman aged 40 to 50 with alopecia areata. Some clones in this sample may be carry-over from other donors' samples.

This clonotype has just a few counts. Relative to the germline gene, one junction end is altered; a read error may explain this. The chain joins TRBV30 to TRBJ2-7; TRBD2 is a possible D gene (6 bases). Germline V gives CDR1 GTSNPN, CDR2 SVGIG (reference sequence). CDR3 length equals 12 residues. CDR3 in amino acids: CAWSGGAYGQYF. The CDR3 DNA reads TGTGCCTGGAGCGGGGGAGCGTACGGGCAGTACTTC.

This clonotype was found many times. V is TRBV5-1 and J is TRBJ2-5; 14 nucleotides agree with TRBD2. V shed 3 bases, J shed 10 bases, and the junction held 8 bases outside the gene matches. Germline-derived CDR1 and CDR2 are SGHRS and YFSETQ. The CDR3 length is 15 residues. The CDR3 reads CASSSTGTSGSNQYF. The CDR3 DNA sequence: TGCGCCAGCAGCTCTACCGGGACTAGCGGGAGTAACCAGTACTTC.

This clonotype was picked up many times. CDR3 protein: CSARDGDRPVHGEQYF. The DNA for the CDR3 is TGCAGTGCTAGAGATGGGGACAGACCGGTCCACGGCGAGCAGTACTTC. The J gene is TRBJ2-7, the V gene TRBV20-1; TRBD1 aligns across 7 bases. Unmatched junction bases numbered 14, after V lost 0 bases and J lost 6 bases. The CDR3 has 16 amino acids. The germline V gene has CDR1 DFQATT and CDR2 SNEGSKA (reference sequence).

This clonotype was picked up a small number of times. The rearrangement joins TRBV12-3 or TRBV12-4 to TRBJ1-6; D is uncertain. Trimming left V 6 bases short and J 8 bases short, with 14 bases between. The CDR3 runs 14 residues. The CDR3, as DNA: TGTGCCAGCAGCCTTCCGTATCCGGATTCACCCCTCCACTTT. Protein sequence: CASSLPYPDSPLHF.

The table lists this clonotype with many counts. This chain connects TRBV4-3 to TRBJ2-2; D remains ambiguous. Germline CDR1 reads LGHNA; CDR2 reads YSLEER. This CDR3 comprises 14 residues. V was trimmed by 0 bases and J by 5 bases, leaving 7 bases between them. The CDR3 is CASSQDWGTGELFF. In DNA, the CDR3 is TGCGCCAGCAGCCAAGATTGGGGTACCGGGGAGCTGTTTTTT.

This rearrangement joins TRBV4-2 to TRBJ2-1, with 9 bases that match TRBD2. This CDR3 comprises 16 residues. V was clipped by 1 base and J by 7 bases; unmatched bases: 8. Germline CDR1 is LGHNA and CDR2 is YNFKEQ. CDR3 nucleotide sequence: TGTGCCAGCAGCCAAGCCGCGGGGGGGCAAACGAATGAGCAGTTCTTC. The encoded protein is CASSQAAGGQTNEQFF.

This clonotype showed up many times. J is TRBJ2-7 and V is TRBV7-9, with 7 bases that match TRBD1. The germline V gene encodes CDR1 SEHNR and CDR2 FQNEAQ (reference sequence). This CDR3 spans 14 amino acids. The V gene end was trimmed by 3 bases and the J gene end by 6 bases; junction bases not matched to a gene: 8. CDR3 in DNA: TGTGCCAGCAGCTTGACAGGGTTGAGGATCGAGCAGTACTTC. Protein sequence: CASSLTGLRIEQYF.

This clonotype appeared many times. V and J are TRBV12-3 or TRBV12-4 and TRBJ2-3; 8 bases align to TRBD1. V was clipped by 8 bases and J by 4 bases; unmatched bases: 5. This CDR3 has 13 amino acids. Here the CDR3 reads CASGRQGSDTQYF. CDR3 in DNA: TGTGCCAGCGGGAGACAGGGGTCAGATACGCAGTATTTT.

The genes are TRBV20-1 and TRBJ2-2; a weak D match, TRBD2 (6 bases). Germline V gene sequence: CDR1 DFQATT, CDR2 SNEGSKA (reference sequence). The CDR3 is 15 amino acids. Trimming removed 2 bases at V and 5 bases at J, with 15 bases between. The CDR3 nucleotides are TGCAGTGCTAGACTTCAGGGTGGAGGGACCGGGGAGCTGTTTTTT. Its translation: CSARLQGGGTGELFF.

Regarding this clonotype: It may be a read error: a sequence one base away is much more abundant. V usage is TRBV5-1 and J usage is TRBJ1-1, with D perhaps TRBD1 (5 bases). Trimming left V 7 bases short and J 2 bases short, with 18 bases between. Germline loops: CDR1 SGHRS, CDR2 YFSETQ. The CDR3 spans 15 residues. The CDR3 sequence: CASGQAPGPNTEAFF. The CDR3 DNA reads TGCGCCAGCGGCCAGGCACCGGGGCCAAACACTGAAGCTTTCTTT.

In this sample, this clonotype turned up many times. The gene calls are TRBV7-6 and TRBJ1-2, with TRBD1 matching 8 bases. Germline V gives CDR1 SGHVS, CDR2 FNYEAQ. Trimming removed 5 bases from V and 5 bases from J; junction bases left unmatched: 4. The CDR3 contains 13 residues. The CDR3 DNA is TGTGCCAGCAGCACGGACAGGGTTTATGGCTACACCTTC. It codes for CASSTDRVYGYTF. Based on the CDR3 plus reference TRBV7-6 and TRBJ1-2, the full variable domain is GAGVSQSPRYKVTKRGQDVALRCDPISGHVSLYWYRQALGQGPEFLTYFNYEAQQDKSGLPNDRFSAERPEGSISTLTIQRTEQRDSAMYRCASSTDRVYGYTFGSGTRLTVV.

This clonotype came up many times. CDR3 amino acids: CASSIPGTSGRDEQFF. The CDR3 nucleotides are TGTGCCAGCAGCATACCCGGGACTAGCGGGAGGGATGAGCAGTTCTTC. The V gene is TRBV5-6, the J gene TRBJ2-1, with 16 bases aligning to TRBD2. Germline CDR1 is SGHDT and CDR2 is YYEEEE. The CDR3 has 16 amino acids. Trimming at V came to 4 bases and at J to 8 bases, leaving 6 bases not matched to a gene.

This clonotype was picked up many times. The chain joins TRBV30 to TRBJ2-2; no firm D call. This CDR3 is 13 amino acids long. From germline, CDR1 is GTSNPN and CDR2 SVGIG (reference sequence). Trimming cost V 1 base and J 6 bases, with 9 bases left between them. The CDR3 here is CAWSARGAGELFF. In DNA form, the CDR3 reads TGTGCCTGGAGTGCCCGTGGGGCCGGGGAGCTGTTTTTT.

This clonotype was recorded at least ten times. V usage is TRBV27 and J usage is TRBJ2-7; tentatively, D is TRBD1 (6 bases). CDR1 is MNHEY, CDR2 SMNVEV, per germline (reference sequence). The germline V and J ends were trimmed by 5 bases and 3 bases, with 14 bases remaining between them. The CDR3 runs to 14 residues. The CDR3 sequence: CASSPTGTLYEQYF. The CDR3, as DNA: TGTGCCAGCAGTCCTACCGGGACACTCTACGAGCAGTACTTC.